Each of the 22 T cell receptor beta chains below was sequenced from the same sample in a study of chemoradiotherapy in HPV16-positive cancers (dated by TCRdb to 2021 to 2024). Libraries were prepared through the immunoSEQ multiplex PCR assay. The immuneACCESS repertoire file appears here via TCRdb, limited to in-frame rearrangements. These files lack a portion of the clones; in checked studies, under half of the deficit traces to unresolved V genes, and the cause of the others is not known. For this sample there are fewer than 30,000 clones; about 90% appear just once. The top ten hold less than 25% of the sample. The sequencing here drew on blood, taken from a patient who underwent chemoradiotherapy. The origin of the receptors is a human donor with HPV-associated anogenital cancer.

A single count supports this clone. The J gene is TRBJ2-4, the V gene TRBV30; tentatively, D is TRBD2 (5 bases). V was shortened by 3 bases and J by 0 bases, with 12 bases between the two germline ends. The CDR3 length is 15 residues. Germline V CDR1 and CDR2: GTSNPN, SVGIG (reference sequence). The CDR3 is CAWSMGVVAKNIQYF. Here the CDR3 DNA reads TGTGCCTGGAGCATGGGAGTCGTAGCCAAAAACATTCAGTACTTC. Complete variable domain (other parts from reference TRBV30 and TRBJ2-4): SQTIHQWPATLVQPVGSPLSLECTVEGTSNPNLYWYRQAAGRGLQLLFYSVGIGQISSEVPQNLSASRPQDRQFILSSKKLLLSDSGFYLCAWSMGVVAKNIQYFGAGTRLSVL.

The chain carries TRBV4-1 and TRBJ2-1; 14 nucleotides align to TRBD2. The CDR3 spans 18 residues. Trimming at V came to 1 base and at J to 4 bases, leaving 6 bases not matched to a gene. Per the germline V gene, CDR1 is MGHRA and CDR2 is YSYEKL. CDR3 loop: CASSQGDWTSGRYNEQFF. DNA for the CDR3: TGCGCCAGCAGCCAAGGGGATTGGACTAGCGGGAGGTACAATGAGCAGTTCTTC.

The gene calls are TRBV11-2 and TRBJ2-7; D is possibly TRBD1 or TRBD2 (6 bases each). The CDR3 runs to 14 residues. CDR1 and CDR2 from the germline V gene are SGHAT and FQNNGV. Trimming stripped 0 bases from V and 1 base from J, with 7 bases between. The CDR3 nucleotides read TGTGCCAGCAGCTTAGAAGGGGGGTCCTACGAGCAGTACTTC. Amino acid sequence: CASSLEGGSYEQYF.

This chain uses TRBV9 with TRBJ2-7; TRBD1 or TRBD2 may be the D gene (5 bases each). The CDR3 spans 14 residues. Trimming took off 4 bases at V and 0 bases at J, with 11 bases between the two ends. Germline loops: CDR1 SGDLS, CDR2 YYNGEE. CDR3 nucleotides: TGTGCCAGCAGCCTTTGGGACGGCTCCTACGAGCAGTACTTC. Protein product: CASSLWDGSYEQYF.

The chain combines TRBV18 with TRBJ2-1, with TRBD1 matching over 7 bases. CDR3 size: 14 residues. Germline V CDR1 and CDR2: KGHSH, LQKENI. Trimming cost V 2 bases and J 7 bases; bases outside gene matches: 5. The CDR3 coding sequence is TGTGCCAGCTCACCAAGGGACAGCTTTAATGAGCAGTTCTTC. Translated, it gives CASSPRDSFNEQFF.

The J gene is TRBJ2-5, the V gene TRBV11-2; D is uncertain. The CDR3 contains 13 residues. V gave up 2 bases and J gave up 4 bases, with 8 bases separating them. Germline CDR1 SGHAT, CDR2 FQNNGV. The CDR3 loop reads CASSLTLIETQYF. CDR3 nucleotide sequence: TGTGCCAGCAGCTTAACATTAATAGAGACCCAGTACTTC.

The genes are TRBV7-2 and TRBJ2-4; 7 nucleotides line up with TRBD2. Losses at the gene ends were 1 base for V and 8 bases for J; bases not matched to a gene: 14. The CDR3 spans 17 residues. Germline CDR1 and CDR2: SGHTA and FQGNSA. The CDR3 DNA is TGTGCCAGCAGCTTAGGGGCCACTTGGGGGGGGAGAGACATTCAGTACTTC. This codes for CASSLGATWGGRDIQYF.

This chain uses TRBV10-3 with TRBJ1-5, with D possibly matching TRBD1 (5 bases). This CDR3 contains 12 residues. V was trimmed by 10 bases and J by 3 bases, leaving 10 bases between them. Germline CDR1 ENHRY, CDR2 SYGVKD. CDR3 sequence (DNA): TGTGCCACCGGACAATTCAATCAGCCCCAGCATTTT. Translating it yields CATGQFNQPQHF.

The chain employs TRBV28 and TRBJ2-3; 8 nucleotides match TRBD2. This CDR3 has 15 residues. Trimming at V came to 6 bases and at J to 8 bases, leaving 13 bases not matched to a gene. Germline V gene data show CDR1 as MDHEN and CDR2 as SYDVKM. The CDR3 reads CASSMYLAGRGTQYF. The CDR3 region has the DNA TGTGCCAGCAGCATGTATCTAGCGGGTAGGGGTACGCAGTATTTT.

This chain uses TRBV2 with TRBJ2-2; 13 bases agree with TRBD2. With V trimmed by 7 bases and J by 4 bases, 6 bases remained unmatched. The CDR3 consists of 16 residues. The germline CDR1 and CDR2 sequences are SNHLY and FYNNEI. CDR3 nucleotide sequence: TGTGCCAGCACCCGGACTAGCGGGAGTACCACCGGGGAGCTGTTTTTT. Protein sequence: CASTRTSGSTTGELFF.

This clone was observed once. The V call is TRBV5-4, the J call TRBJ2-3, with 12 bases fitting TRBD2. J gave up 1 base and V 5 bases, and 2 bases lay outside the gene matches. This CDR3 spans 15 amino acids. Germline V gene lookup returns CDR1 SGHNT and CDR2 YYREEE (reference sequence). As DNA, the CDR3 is TGTGCCAGCAGGACTAGCGGGAGTGGCACAGATACGCAGTATTTT. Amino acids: CASRTSGSGTDTQYF.

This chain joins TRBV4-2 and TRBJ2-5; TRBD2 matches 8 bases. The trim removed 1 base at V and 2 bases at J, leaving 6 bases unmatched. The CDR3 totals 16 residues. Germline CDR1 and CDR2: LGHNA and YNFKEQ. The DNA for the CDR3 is TGTGCCAGCAGCCAAGTAGCGGGACTCGCTCAAGAGACCCAGTACTTC. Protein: CASSQVAGLAQETQYF.

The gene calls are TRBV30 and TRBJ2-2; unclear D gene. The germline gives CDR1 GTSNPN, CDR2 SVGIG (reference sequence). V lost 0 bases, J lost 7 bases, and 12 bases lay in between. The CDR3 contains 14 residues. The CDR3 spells CAWSVGLGIGELFF. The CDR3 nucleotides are TGTGCCTGGAGTGTAGGTCTGGGGATCGGGGAGCTGTTTTTT.

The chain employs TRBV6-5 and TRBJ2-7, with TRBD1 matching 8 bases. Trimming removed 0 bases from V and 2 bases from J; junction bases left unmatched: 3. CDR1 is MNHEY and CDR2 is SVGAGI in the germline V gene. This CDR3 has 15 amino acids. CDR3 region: CASSYSGTGTYEQYF. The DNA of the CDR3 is TGTGCCAGCAGTTACTCGGGGACAGGAACCTACGAGCAGTACTTC.

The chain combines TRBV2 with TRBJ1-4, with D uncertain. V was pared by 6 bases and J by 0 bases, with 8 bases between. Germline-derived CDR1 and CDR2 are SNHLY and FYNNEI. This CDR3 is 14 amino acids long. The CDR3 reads CASRLRSTNEKLFF. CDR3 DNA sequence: TGTGCCAGCAGGTTGAGGTCAACTAATGAAAAACTGTTTTTT.

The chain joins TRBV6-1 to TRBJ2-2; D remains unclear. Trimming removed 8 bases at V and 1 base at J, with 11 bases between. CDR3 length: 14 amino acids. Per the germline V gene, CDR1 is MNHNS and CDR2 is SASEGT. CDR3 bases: TGTGCCAGCCGAAGAGACAAGAACACCGGGGAGCTGTTTTTT. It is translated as CASRRDKNTGELFF.

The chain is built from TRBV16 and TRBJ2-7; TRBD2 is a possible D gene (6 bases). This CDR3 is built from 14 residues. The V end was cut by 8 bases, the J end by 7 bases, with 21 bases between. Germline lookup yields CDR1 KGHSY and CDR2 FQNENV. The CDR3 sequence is CASGLGLSSGEQYF. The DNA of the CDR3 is TGTGCCAGCGGCTTAGGACTATCCTCGGGGGAGCAGTACTTC.

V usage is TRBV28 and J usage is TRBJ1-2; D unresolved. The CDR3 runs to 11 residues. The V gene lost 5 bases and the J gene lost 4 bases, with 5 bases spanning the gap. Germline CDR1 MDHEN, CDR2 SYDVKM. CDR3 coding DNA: TGTGCCAGCAGTGCACCCTATGGCTACACCTTC. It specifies CASSAPYGYTF.

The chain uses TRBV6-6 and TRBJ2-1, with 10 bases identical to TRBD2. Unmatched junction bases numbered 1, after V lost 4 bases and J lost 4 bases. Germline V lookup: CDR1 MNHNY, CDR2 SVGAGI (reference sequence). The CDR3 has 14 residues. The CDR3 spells CASSWTSGYNEQFF. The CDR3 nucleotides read TGTGCCAGCAGTTGGACTAGCGGTTACAATGAGCAGTTCTTC.

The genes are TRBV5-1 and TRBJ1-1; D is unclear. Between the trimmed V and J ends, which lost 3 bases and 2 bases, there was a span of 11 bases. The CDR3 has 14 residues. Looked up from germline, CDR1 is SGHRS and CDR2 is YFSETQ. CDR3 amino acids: CASSYLDGNTEAFF. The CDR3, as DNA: TGCGCCAGCAGCTACCTAGACGGAAACACTGAAGCTTTCTTT.

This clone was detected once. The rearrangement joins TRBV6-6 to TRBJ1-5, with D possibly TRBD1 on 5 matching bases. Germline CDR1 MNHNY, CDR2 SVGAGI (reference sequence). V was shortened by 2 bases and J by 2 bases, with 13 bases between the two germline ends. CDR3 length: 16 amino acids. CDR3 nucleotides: TGTGCCAGCAGTTACGAGGGGCAGTGGGGCAATCAGCCCCAGCATTTT. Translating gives CASSYEGQWGNQPQHF.

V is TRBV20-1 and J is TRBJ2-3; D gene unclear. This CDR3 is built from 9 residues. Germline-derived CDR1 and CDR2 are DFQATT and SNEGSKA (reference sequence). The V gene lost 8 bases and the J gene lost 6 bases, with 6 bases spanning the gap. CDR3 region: CSSSDTQYF. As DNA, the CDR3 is TGCAGTTCCTCGGATACGCAGTATTTT.